Listed below are T cell receptor beta chains from one sample, sequenced in a study of cytomegalovirus exposure and HLA in healthy donors. Clones were read by immunoSEQ multiplex PCR, and TCRdb kept only the in-frame ones, dropping some. The sample includes around 200,000 clones, approximately 78% seen only once; the top ten take approximately 0.74%. The sample comprised PBMCs. These receptors were obtained from a woman under 30 in good health and CMV-seronegative. The CDR3 runs from the conserved cysteine through the conserved F or W. D genes are given only for firm matches. Size is omitted from some rows. Given values are once, few, many or a class for expanded clones.

V	J	D	size	CDR3	DNA
TRBV19	TRBJ1-1	-	-	CASSTPRPGGAEAFF	TGTGCCAGTAGTACCCCCCGGCCCGGTGGAGCTGAAGCTTTCTTT
TRBV7-8	TRBJ1-2	-	-	CASSLDLYGYTF	TGTGCCAGCAGCTTAGATCTCTATGGCTACACCTTC
TRBV5-8	TRBJ2-3	TRBD1	-	CASSYRTGADTQYF	TGTGCCAGCAGCTATAGGACAGGGGCAGATACGCAGTATTTT
TRBV19	TRBJ2-3	-	-	CASSLTDTQYF	TGTGCCAGTAGCCTCACAGATACGCAGTATTTT
TRBV27	TRBJ1-2	-	-	CASSLGSGTGYTF	TGTGCCAGCAGTTTAGGTTCGGGTACGGGCTACACCTTC
TRBV5-6	TRBJ1-2	TRBD1	-	CASSFAGQGANGYTF	TGTGCCAGCAGCTTCGCCGGACAGGGGGCGAATGGCTACACCTTC
TRBV29-1	TRBJ2-1	TRBD2	-	CSVARPGLIF	TGCAGCGTTGCCCGGCCGGGACTAATCTTC
TRBV18	TRBJ1-1	TRBD1	-	CASSPTGGTEAFF	TGTGCCAGCTCGCCTACAGGGGGCACTGAAGCTTTCTTT
TRBV15	TRBJ2-1	TRBD2	-	CATSRGGTSGVDEQFF	TGTGCCACCAGCAGAGGCGGGACTAGCGGGGTGGATGAGCAGTTCTTC
TRBV5-1	TRBJ2-7	-	-	CASSLVGKGAYEQYF	TGCGCCAGCAGCTTGGTCGGAAAAGGGGCCTACGAGCAGTACTTC
TRBV13	TRBJ2-7	-	-	CASSLIPADEQYF	TGTGCCAGCAGCTTAATTCCTGCAGACGAGCAGTACTTC
TRBV9	TRBJ2-4	-	-	CASSAGEDIQYF	TGTGCCAGCAGCGCCGGGGAGGACATTCAGTACTTC
TRBV4-1	TRBJ1-5	-	-	CASSQESNQPQHF	TGCGCCAGCAGCCAAGAATCTAATCAGCCCCAGCATTTT
TRBV27	TRBJ1-2	-	-	CASSLGAGYGYTF	TGTGCCAGCAGTTTAGGGGCCGGCTATGGCTACACCTTC
TRBV7-9	TRBJ2-7	-	-	CASSSIPGSVYYEQYF	TGTGCCAGCAGCTCGATTCCCGGGTCCGTATACTACGAGCAGTACTTC
TRBV11-2	TRBJ2-7	-	-	CASSTRPAGLSSYEQYF	TGTGCCAGCAGCACAAGACCGGCGGGGCTTAGCTCCTACGAGCAGTACTTC
TRBV7-9	TRBJ2-5	TRBD2	-	CASNVGLAGGPPDPGTQYF	TGTGCCAGCAACGTAGGACTAGCGGGAGGACCCCCCGATCCTGGGACCCAGTACTTC
TRBV27	TRBJ2-2	TRBD2	-	CASSRLAGGTGELFF	TGTGCCAGCAGTCGATTAGCGGGAGGAACCGGGGAGCTGTTTTTT
TRBV7-2	TRBJ1-1	-	-	CASSPRLYTEAFF	TGTGCCAGCAGCCCACGACTATACACTGAAGCTTTCTTT
TRBV4-1	TRBJ2-7	TRBD1	-	CASSHGTGTYEQYF	TGCGCCAGCAGCCACGGGACAGGGACCTACGAGCAGTACTTC
TRBV2	TRBJ2-3	-	-	CASTLGPSVTDTQYF	TGTGCCAGCACGTTAGGGCCTAGCGTTACAGATACGCAGTATTTT
TRBV2	TRBJ1-2	-	-	CASVRGGYTF	TGTGCCTCCGTCCGAGGAGGCTACACCTTC
TRBV7-2	TRBJ2-1	-	-	CASRESSYNEQFF	TGTGCCAGCAGAGAGAGCTCCTACAATGAGCAGTTCTTC
TRBV2	TRBJ2-7	TRBD1	-	CASSEVRGYSYEQYF	TGTGCCAGCAGTGAGGTCAGGGGGTACTCTTACGAGCAGTACTTC
TRBV11-2	TRBJ1-5	-	once	CASSSVDQPQHF	TGTGCCAGCAGCTCCGTTGATCAGCCCCAGCATTTT
TRBV27	TRBJ2-7	TRBD2	-	CASSLSRGLAEYEQYF	TGTGCCAGCAGTTTATCACGGGGACTAGCAGAATACGAGCAGTACTTC
TRBV5-6	TRBJ2-2	TRBD1	-	CASSLMDRPTGELFF	TGTGCCAGCAGCTTAATGGACAGGCCCACCGGGGAGCTGTTTTTT
TRBV6-5	TRBJ1-2	TRBD1	-	CASIPYRGFYGYTF	TGTGCCAGCATACCCTACAGGGGATTCTATGGCTACACCTTC
TRBV30	TRBJ1-5	TRBD1	-	CACEGAGQPQHF	TGTGCCTGCGAGGGGGCGGGTCAGCCCCAGCATTTT
TRBV7-9	TRBJ1-5	-	-	CASSLGTAKPQHF	TGTGCCAGCAGCTTAGGGACAGCTAAGCCCCAGCATTTT
TRBV19	TRBJ1-1	-	-	CASSTSMNTEAFF	TGTGCCAGTAGTACCTCTATGAACACTGAAGCTTTCTTT
TRBV27	TRBJ2-1	-	-	CASSLLTGTPGFNEQFF	TGTGCCAGCAGTTTACTTACCGGGACACCGGGATTCAATGAGCAGTTCTTC
TRBV7-2	TRBJ2-5	-	-	CASTYGDMETQYF	TGTGCCAGCACTTACGGGGACATGGAGACCCAGTACTTC
TRBV7-9	TRBJ1-1	-	few	CASSLENMNTEAFF	TGTGCCAGCAGCTTAGAGAACATGAACACTGAAGCTTTCTTT
TRBV9	TRBJ2-1	-	-	CASSVDNYNEQFF	TGTGCCAGCAGCGTCGACAACTACAATGAGCAGTTCTTC
TRBV27	TRBJ2-1	TRBD1	-	CASMTGGREQFF	TGTGCCAGTATGACAGGGGGACGGGAGCAGTTCTTC
TRBV7-9	TRBJ2-1	TRBD2	-	CASSSLAGEQFF	TGTGCCAGCAGCTCACTAGCGGGGGAGCAGTTCTTC
TRBV18	TRBJ2-6	-	few	CASSPGLSGANVLTF	TGTGCCAGCTCACCGGGACTCTCTGGGGCCAACGTCCTGACTTTC
TRBV5-1	TRBJ2-3	TRBD2	-	CASSPLAESTDTQYF	TGCGCCAGCAGCCCACTAGCGGAGTCCACAGATACGCAGTATTTT
TRBV4-2	TRBJ1-2	TRBD1	-	CASSQDHRGVTNYGYTF	TGTGCCAGCAGCCAAGATCACAGGGGGGTTACTAACTATGGCTACACCTTC
TRBV27	TRBJ2-6	-	-	CASTSREFGANVLTF	TGTGCCAGCACCTCTAGGGAGTTTGGGGCCAACGTCCTGACTTTC
TRBV29-1	TRBJ2-7	-	-	CSVDFGGEQYF	TGCAGCGTTGATTTCGGGGGCGAGCAGTACTTC
TRBV21-1	TRBJ1-2	-	-	CASSKYPGTNYGYTF	TGTGCCAGCAGCAAATATCCAGGGACTAACTATGGCTACACCTTC
TRBV11-3	TRBJ1-1	-	-	CASSLGAQGNTEAFF	TGTGCCAGCAGCTTAGGCGCGCAGGGGAACACTGAAGCTTTCTTT
TRBV7-9	TRBJ1-2	TRBD1	-	CAAGTGTGYTF	TGTGCTGCGGGGACAGGGACTGGCTACACCTTC
TRBV6-5	TRBJ2-1	-	-	CASKRQDLSGNEQFF	TGTGCCAGCAAACGACAGGATCTTTCAGGGAATGAGCAGTTCTTC
TRBV30	TRBJ2-7	TRBD1	-	CAWGGRTGGSYEQYF	TGTGCCTGGGGGGGTAGGACAGGGGGCTCCTACGAGCAGTACTTC